This T cell receptor (beta chain) was captured by sequencing in a study of blood T cell repertoires in COVID-19 (dated by TCRdb to 2020 to 2022). Looking at the study overall: Samples from collaborators originated in the United States, Italy and Spain and spanned both the acute and convalescent phases of COVID-19. The prospective study material was composed of cDNA or gDNA derived from T cells, B-cell-depleted T cells, or PBMCs. The dataset comprised deeply sampled blood TCRbeta repertoires from subjects exposed to, actively infected with, or recovered from COVID-19. Where available, HLA class I and class II types were taken from metadata supplied by the sample provider and were not determined by assay-based typing. The repertoires were released in a freely available public database intended as a resource for research on the immune response to SARS-CoV-2. Sample metadata almost always included a de-identified subject ID, COVID-19 status, age in years and sex. Samples were obtained from the ongoing ImmuneRACE study (first 160 participants) and from roughly 1,300 subjects provided by 6 global collaborators.

TCRbeta CDR3 regions were amplified from genomic DNA using the immunoSEQ Assay, a bias-controlled multiplex PCR. In the source study's methods: The number of nucleated cells in each sample was estimated by amplification of reference gene primers within the assay. Sequence reads were collapsed and filtered to measure the absolute abundance of every unique TCRbeta CDR3 rearrangement. Productive Simpson clonality was computed per sample as the square root of Simpson's diversity index over productive rearrangements. TCRdb carries this immuneACCESS record with in-frame sequences only. Its versions omit some clonotypes, under half of them owing to an unresolved V gene in the studies checked, with the rest unexplained. From that table come the V and J calls and clone size; the DNA was used to work out D and trimming. A total of about 56,000 clones appear in this sample, more than 70% of them only once. The ten top clones hold over 15% of the sample.

Collaborating institutions collected whole blood in K2EDTA tubes following their own protocols. Collaborator samples were shipped for TCRbeta analysis as frozen whole blood, isolated PBMCs, or DNA extracted from either sample type. Comments on this clone: No cognate antigen has been identified for it. No base quality information exists; no much larger clone differs at one position.

On the study overall, not on this receptor specifically: Clinical and demographic metadata were provided uncurated, with the amount varying by source and participant.

Cut back by 5 bases and 7 bases, the V and J ends lie 15 bases apart. The germline V gene (reference sequence) specifies LGHDT as CDR1 and YNNKEL as CDR2. The CDR3 covers 15 residues, taking in both the cysteine and the phenylalanine. Only the CDR3 region is kept as DNA, spanning 45 bases read in frame from base 1. Material for sequencing was peripheral blood. The chain joins TRBV3-1 (or the pseudogene TRBV3-2) to TRBJ1-6, and possibly TRBD1, on 5 matching bases. The sequence was obtained from a human donor in a cohort sampled during active COVID-19. The CDR3 has the sequence CASSKGAASNSPLHF. The base sequence is TGTGCCAGCAGCAAAGGGGCAGCCTCCAATTCACCCCTCCACTTT.